This T cell receptor beta chain was sequenced in a study of CD4 T cells in relation to SARS-CoV-2 and coronaviruses. Turning to the study itself: After 10 to 11 days of antigen culture, PBMC TCR beta CDR3s were sequenced. Negative control cultures got HIV-1 Nef peptides or no peptide.

Study findings and constraints: Monoreactive clones expanded significantly more to SARS-CoV-2 than crossreactive clones did.

The data were produced by immunoSEQ multiplex PCR, yet TCRdb's version contains in-frame clones alone and is incomplete. The sample shows some 21,000 clones, 74% of them seen only once. Unexposed donor CD4+ T cells date from about 2011-2018, before the COVID-19 pandemic. After roughly ten days of culture, CD4+ T cells were isolated. Cells permitting, SARS-CoV-2 S/N and four cold-coronavirus spikes were tested on unexposed-donor CD4+ T cells. Germline lookup yields CDR1 LGHNA and CDR2 YSLEER. The CDR3 length is 16 residues. Trimming took off 4 bases at V and 4 bases at J, with 18 bases between the two ends. Comment on this clone: The antigen is unknown.

Sequencing input: CD4+ T cells from PBMCs, cultured in vitro. The origin of this receptor is a human donor in good health. V is TRBV4-3 and J is TRBJ2-3; weak D call: TRBD1 (7 bases). The CDR3 DNA sequence: TGCGCCAGCAGCCCAGGGGGGCCCGCCGTTGCAGATACGCAGTATTTT. Amino acid sequence: CASSPGGPAVADTQYF.